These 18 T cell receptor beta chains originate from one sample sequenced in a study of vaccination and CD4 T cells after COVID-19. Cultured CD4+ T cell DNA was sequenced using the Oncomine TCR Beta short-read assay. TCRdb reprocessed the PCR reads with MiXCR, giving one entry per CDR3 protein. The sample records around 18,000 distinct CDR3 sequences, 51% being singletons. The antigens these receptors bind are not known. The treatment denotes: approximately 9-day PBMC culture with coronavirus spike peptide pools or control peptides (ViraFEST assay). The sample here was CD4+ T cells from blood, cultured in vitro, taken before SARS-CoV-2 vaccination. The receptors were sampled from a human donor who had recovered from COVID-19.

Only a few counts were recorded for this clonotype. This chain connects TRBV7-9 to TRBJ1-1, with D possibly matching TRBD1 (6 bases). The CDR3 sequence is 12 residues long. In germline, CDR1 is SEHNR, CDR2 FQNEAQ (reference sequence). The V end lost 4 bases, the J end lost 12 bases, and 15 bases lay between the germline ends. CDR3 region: CASSSYLGASFF. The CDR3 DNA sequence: TGTGCCAGCAGCTCCTACTTGGGGGCATCTTTCTTT.

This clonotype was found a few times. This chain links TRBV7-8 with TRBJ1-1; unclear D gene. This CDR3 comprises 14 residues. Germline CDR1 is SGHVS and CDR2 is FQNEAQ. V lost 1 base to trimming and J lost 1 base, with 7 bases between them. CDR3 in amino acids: CASSLVASNTEAFF. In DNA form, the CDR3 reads TGTGCCAGCAGCTTAGTTGCATCGAACACTGAAGCTTTCTTT.

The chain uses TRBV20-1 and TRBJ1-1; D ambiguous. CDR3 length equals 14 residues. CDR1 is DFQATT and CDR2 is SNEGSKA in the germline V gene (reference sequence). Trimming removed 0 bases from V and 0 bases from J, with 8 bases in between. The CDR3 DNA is TGCAGTGCTAGAGACCAACAGCTGAACACTGAAGCTTTCTTT. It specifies CSARDQQLNTEAFF.

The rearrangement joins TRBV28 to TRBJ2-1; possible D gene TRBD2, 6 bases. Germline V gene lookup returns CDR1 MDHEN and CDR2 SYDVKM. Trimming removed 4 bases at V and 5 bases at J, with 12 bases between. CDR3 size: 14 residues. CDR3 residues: CASSSRTGDNEQFF. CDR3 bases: TGTGCCAGCAGTTCCCGGACGGGGGACAATGAGCAGTTCTTC.

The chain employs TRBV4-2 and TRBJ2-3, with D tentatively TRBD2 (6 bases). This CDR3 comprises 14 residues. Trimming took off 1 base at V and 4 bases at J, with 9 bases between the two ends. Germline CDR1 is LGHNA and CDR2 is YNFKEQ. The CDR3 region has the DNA TGTGCCAGCAGCCAAGCGGGAGAGGCAGATACGCAGTATTTT. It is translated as CASSQAGEADTQYF.

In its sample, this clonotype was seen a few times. CDR3 amino acids: CASSTGTDNEQFF. The CDR3 DNA follows: TGTGCCAGCAGTACCGGGACCGACAATGAGCAGTTCTTC. The chain employs TRBV12-3 or TRBV12-4 and TRBJ2-1, with D perhaps TRBD1 or TRBD2 (5 bases each). This CDR3 spans 13 amino acids. V was trimmed by 5 bases and J by 5 bases, leaving 10 bases between them.

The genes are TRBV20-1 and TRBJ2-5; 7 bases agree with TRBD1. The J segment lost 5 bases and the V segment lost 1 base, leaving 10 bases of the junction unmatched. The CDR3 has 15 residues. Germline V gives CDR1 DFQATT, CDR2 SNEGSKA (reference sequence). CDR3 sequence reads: CSARVPTGRRETQYF. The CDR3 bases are TGCAGTGCTAGAGTACCGACAGGGCGGCGGGAGACCCAGTACTTC.

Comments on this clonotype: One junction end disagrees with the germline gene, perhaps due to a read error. The CDR3 protein is CASSEGTYRTDTQYF. The CDR3 DNA reads TGTGCCAGCAGCGAAGGGACTTACCGCACAGATACGCAGTATTTT. The rearrangement links TRBV6-1 to TRBJ2-3, with D possibly being TRBD2 (6 bases). The CDR3 extends over 15 amino acids. Germline values: CDR1 MNHNS, CDR2 SASEGT.

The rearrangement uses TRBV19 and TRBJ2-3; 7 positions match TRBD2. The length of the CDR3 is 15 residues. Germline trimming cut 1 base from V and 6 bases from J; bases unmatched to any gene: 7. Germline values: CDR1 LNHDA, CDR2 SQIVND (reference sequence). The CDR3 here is CASSIGGGSTDTQYF. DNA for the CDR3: TGTGCCAGTAGTATAGGAGGCGGGAGTACTGATACGCAGTATTTT.

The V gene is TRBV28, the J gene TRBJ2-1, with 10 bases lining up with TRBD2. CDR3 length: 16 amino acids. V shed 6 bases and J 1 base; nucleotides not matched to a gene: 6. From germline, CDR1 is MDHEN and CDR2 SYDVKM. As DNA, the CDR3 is TGTGCCAGCAGAGTCGGACTAGCGGAGTCCTACAATGAGCAGTTCTTC. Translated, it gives CASRVGLAESYNEQFF.

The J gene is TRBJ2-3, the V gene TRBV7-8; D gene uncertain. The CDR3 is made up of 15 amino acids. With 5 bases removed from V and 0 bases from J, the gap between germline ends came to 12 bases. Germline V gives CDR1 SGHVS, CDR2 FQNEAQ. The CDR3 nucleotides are TGTGCCAGCAGCCGACCGGACGGGAGCACAGATACGCAGTATTTT. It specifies CASSRPDGSTDTQYF.

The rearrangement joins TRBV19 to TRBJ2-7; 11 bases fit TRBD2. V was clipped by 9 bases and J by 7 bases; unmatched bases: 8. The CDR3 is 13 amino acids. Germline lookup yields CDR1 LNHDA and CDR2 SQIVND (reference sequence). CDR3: CASKTSGKGEQYF. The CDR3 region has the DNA TGTGCCAGCAAGACTAGCGGGAAAGGGGAGCAGTACTTC.

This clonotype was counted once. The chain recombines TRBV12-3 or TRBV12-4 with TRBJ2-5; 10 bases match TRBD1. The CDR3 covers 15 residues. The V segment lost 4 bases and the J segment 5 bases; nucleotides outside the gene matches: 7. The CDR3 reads CASSSRTGGGETQYF. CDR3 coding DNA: TGTGCCAGCAGTTCCAGGACAGGGGGAGGTGAGACCCAGTACTTC.

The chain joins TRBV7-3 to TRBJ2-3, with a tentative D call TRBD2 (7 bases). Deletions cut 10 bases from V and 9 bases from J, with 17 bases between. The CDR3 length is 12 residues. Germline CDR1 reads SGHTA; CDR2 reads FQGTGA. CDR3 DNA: TGTGCCACCTCCGGCAGGGGAGGGACGCAGTATTTT. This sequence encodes CATSGRGGTQYF. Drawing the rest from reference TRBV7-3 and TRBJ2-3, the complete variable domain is GAGVSQTPSNKVTEKGKYVELRCDPISGHTALYWYRQSLGQGPEFLIYFQGTGAADDSGLPNDRFFAVRPEGSVSTLKIQRTERGDSAVYLCATSGRGGTQYFGPGTRLTVL.

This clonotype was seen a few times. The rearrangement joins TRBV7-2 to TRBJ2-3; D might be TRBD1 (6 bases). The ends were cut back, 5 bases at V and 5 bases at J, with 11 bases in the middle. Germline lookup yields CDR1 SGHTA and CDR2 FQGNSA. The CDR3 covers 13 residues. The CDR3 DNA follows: TGTGCCAGCAGCGTAAGAGGGGGAGATACGCAGTATTTT. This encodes CASSVRGGDTQYF.

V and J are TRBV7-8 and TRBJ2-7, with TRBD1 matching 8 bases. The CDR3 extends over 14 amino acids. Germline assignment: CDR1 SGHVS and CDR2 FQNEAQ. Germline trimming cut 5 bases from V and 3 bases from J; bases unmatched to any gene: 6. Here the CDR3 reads CASSIGQGGYEQYF. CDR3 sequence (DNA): TGTGCCAGCAGCATCGGACAGGGAGGCTACGAGCAGTACTTC.

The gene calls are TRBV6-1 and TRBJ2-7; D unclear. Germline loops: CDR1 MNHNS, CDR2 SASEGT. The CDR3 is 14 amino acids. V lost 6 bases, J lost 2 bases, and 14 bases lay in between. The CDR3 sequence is CASRILGATYEQYF. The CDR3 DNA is TGTGCCAGCAGGATCCTAGGTGCTACCTACGAGCAGTACTTC.

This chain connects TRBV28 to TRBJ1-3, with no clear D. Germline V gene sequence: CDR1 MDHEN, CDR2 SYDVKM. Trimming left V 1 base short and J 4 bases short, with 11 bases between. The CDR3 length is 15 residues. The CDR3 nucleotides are TGTGCCAGCAGTTTATTAGGTCAGGCCGGAAACACCATATATTTT. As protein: CASSLLGQAGNTIYF. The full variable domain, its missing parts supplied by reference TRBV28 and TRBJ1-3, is DVKVTQSSRYLVKRTGEKVFLECVQDMDHENMFWYRQDPGLGLRLIYFSYDVKMKEKGDIPEGYSVSREKKERFSLILESASTNQTSMYLCASSLLGQAGNTIYFGEGSWLTVV.